What follows is one TCR beta chain and its context. This sample is part of a study of early T cells in non-severe SARS-CoV-2 infection. Overall study: Sequencing used unsorted whole-blood bulk RNA, so chains lack pairing.

cDNA molecules, individually, were tagged with unique molecular identifiers. Each CDR3 protein is one row after TCRdb ran MiXCR on the 5' RACE reads. The table lists some 81,000 distinct CDR3 sequences, about 16% of them singletons. The germline CDR1 and CDR2 sequences are MNHEY and SVGEGT. The CDR3 consists of 14 residues. V gave up 5 bases and J gave up 3 bases, with 13 bases separating them. The chain combines TRBV6-2 or TRBV6-3 with TRBJ1-2; the D gene is possibly TRBD1 (5 bases). Sequencing input: whole blood. This receptor was obtained from an adult who was a healthcare worker with PCR-confirmed SARS-CoV-2 infection or an uninfected control (not recorded which). CDR3 bases: TGTGCCAGCAGTCCCGGGGCCAGGGACTATGGCTACACCTTC. It translates to CASSPGARDYGYTF.